This T cell receptor (beta chain) was sequenced during a study of response to subunit inactivated influenza vaccine. CDR1 SGHTA and CDR2 FQGNSA come from the germline V gene. The CDR3 loop spans 15 amino acids. V was shortened by 1 base and J by 7 bases, with 13 bases between the two germline ends. TCRdb re-called the RT-PCR reads through MiXCR, storing one row per CDR3 protein. This table has hundreds of thousands of distinct CDR3 sequences, roughly 14% appearing once. The V and J genes are TRBV7-2 and TRBJ1-4, with D possibly TRBD1 on 5 matching bases. This TCR came from a man aged 50-60 years who received an inactivated influenza vaccine. The sample consisted of PBMCs from blood, taken 14 to 15 days before vaccination. CDR3 sequence: CASSLVGGLTEKLFF. CDR3 bases: TGTGCCAGCAGCTTAGTCGGGGGTTTGACTGAAAAACTGTTTTTT.